A selection of T cell receptor beta chains follows, all from one sample in a study of cytotoxic CD8 clonotypes in ibrutinib-treated CLL. The data were produced by immunoSEQ multiplex PCR, yet TCRdb's version contains in-frame clones alone and is incomplete. The table includes 270,000 or so clones, around 69% detected once. Here the sequenced sample was PBMCs, taken at disease progression, from a patient treated with ibrutinib. Source of these receptors: a human donor with chronic lymphocytic leukemia. The CDR3 runs from the conserved cysteine through the conserved F or W. The size field is filled for only some rows; it gives once, few, many or a size class.

clone size	V gene	J gene	CDR3 protein
-	TRBV7-2	TRBJ2-5	CASSFNREETQYF
-	TRBV28	TRBJ2-7	CASSRAYEQYF
once	TRBV15	TRBJ2-7	CATSREYRGRVSYEQYF
few	TRBV5-1	TRBJ1-2	CASSLASGTANYGYTF
-	TRBV6-6	TRBJ1-2	CASSFGYNSNYGYTF
-	TRBV7-3	TRBJ2-3	CASSLDGGVLGDTQYF
few	TRBV5-1	TRBJ2-7	CASSLRTAYEQYF
-	TRBV5-6	TRBJ1-1	CASSSERQGDTEAFF
few	TRBV10-3	TRBJ2-7	CATRRAGDYYEQYF
few	TRBV7-2	TRBJ2-7	CASSSWTSEYEQYF
-	TRBV5-6	TRBJ1-4	CASSLGADRQFF
once	TRBV10-1	TRBJ2-7	CASSESGLTGQGQYF
-	TRBV29-1	TRBJ2-1	CSVELRGLFNEQFF
once	TRBV5-1	TRBJ2-7	CASSLADRDQREQYF
-	TRBV6-1	TRBJ2-7	CASSEWWDHSYEQYF
once	TRBV4-1	TRBJ2-7	CASSPGTSGSFEQYF
-	TRBV7-3	TRBJ2-1	CASSQDGDEQFF
-	TRBV12-5	TRBJ1-1	CASGLTTGATEAFF
-	TRBV9	TRBJ2-5	CASSPTGLEETQYF
-	TRBV5-6	TRBJ2-1	CASSLEVDRRSDNEQFF
-	TRBV6-6	TRBJ1-3	CASSYWGNSGNTIYF
-	TRBV11-3	TRBJ1-5	CASSLRPGSNQPQHF
-	TRBV7-9	TRBJ2-7	CASSLWGSYEQYF
-	TRBV6-5	TRBJ2-5	CASSYQGLAGETQYF
many	TRBV5-1	TRBJ1-1	CASQTGVANTEAFF
-	TRBV15	TRBJ1-2	CATSRRGQVYGYTF
few	TRBV11-2	TRBJ1-3	CASNLLGNTIYF
-	TRBV4-1	TRBJ1-6	CASSQDPGGTYNSPLHF
-	TRBV20-1	TRBJ2-1	CSATQGGEQFF
-	TRBV19	TRBJ2-5	CASSVQENQETQYF
few	TRBV12-5	TRBJ2-3	CASGLVQGKATDTQYF
-	TRBV12-5	TRBJ1-1	CATRRANTEAFF
-	TRBV9	TRBJ2-4	CASSGERWGFGNIQYF
few	TRBV9	TRBJ1-2	CASSVGSLLGYTF
-	TRBV6-5	TRBJ1-3	CASMRELGNTIYF
-	TRBV7-6	TRBJ1-6	CASSLVGVSNSPLHF
-	TRBV15	TRBJ2-6	CATSLPKGHPPYSGANVLTF
-	TRBV2	TRBJ2-2	CASSALGVNTGELFF
few	TRBV7-3	TRBJ1-6	CASSLERAYNSPLHF
-	TRBV27	TRBJ2-3	CASSRTGTSGRALTDTQYF
-	TRBV10-1	TRBJ1-5	CASSSTVNQPQHF
-	TRBV10-3	TRBJ1-6	CAIGQTYNSPLHF
-	TRBV4-1	TRBJ1-2	CASSQVKGNYGYTF
-	TRBV2	TRBJ2-5	CASSATSGSGETQYF
-	TRBV5-1	TRBJ2-1	CASSLSAVLMDEQFF
few	TRBV7-8	TRBJ2-7	CASSLLRGGEQYF
-	TRBV18	TRBJ2-7	CASSPAGATYEQYF
-	TRBV10-3	TRBJ2-7	CAISDFIQGRTYEQYF